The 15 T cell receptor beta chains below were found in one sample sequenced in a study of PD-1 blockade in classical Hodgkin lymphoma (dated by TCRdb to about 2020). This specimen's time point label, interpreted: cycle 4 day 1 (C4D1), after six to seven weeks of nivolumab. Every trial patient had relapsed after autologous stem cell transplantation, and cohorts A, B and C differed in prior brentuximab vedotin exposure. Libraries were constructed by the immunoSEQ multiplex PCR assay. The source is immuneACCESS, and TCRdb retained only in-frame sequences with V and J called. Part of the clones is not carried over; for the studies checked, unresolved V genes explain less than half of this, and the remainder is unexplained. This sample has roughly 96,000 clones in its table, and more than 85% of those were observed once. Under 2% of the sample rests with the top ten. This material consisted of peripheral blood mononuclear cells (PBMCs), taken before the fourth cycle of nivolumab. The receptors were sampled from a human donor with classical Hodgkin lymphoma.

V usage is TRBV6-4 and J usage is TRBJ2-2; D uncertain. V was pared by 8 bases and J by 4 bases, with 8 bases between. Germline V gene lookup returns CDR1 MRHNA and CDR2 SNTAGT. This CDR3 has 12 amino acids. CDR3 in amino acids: CASQAATGELFF. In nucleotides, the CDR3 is TGTGCCAGCCAGGCGGCCACCGGGGAGCTGTTTTTT.

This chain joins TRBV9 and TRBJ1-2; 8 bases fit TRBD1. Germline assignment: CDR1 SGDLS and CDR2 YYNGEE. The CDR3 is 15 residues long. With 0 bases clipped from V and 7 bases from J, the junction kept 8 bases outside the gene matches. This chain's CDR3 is CASSVGQGRWAGYTF. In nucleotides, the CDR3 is TGTGCCAGCAGCGTAGGACAGGGGAGATGGGCTGGCTACACCTTC.

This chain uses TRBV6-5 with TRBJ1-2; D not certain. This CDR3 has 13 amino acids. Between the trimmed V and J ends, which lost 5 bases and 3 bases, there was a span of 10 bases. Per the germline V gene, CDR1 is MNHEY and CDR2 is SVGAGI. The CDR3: CASSTRSYYGYTF. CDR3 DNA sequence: TGTGCCAGCAGTACCCGGAGCTACTATGGCTACACCTTC.

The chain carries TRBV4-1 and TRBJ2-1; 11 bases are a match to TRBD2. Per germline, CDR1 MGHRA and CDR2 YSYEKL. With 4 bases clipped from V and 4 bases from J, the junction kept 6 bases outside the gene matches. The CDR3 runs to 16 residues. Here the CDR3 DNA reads TGCGCCAGCAGCCCGGAAACTAGCGGGGGATACAATGAGCAGTTCTTC. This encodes CASSPETSGGYNEQFF.

CDR3 sequence (DNA): TGTGCCAGCAGTTCACGGCGGCCTAGGGTGTACGAGCAGTACTTC. Translated, it gives CASSSRRPRVYEQYF. The genes are TRBV28 and TRBJ2-7, with D uncertain. Trimming left V 4 bases short and J 4 bases short, with 17 bases between. This CDR3 has 15 amino acids. CDR1 is MDHEN, CDR2 SYDVKM, per germline.

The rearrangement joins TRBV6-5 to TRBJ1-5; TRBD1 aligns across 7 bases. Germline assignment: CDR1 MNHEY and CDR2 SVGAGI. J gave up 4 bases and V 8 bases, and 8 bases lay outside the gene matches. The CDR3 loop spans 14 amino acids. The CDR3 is CASGQGTDNQPQHF. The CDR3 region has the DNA TGTGCCAGCGGTCAGGGGACAGATAATCAGCCCCAGCATTTT.

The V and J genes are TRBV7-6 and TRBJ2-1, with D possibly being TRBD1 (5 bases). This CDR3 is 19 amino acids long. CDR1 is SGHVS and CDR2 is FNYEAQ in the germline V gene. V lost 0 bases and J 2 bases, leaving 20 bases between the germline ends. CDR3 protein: CASSLAPAAGIRPYNEQFF. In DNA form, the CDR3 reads TGTGCCAGCAGCTTAGCGCCCGCGGCAGGGATTCGCCCCTACAATGAGCAGTTCTTC.

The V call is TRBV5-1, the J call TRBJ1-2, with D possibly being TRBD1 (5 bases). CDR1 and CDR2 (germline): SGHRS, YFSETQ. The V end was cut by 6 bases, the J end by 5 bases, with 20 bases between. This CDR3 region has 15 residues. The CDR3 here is CASMASGGTVYGYTF. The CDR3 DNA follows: TGCGCCAGCATGGCTTCGGGGGGAACCGTTTATGGCTACACCTTC.

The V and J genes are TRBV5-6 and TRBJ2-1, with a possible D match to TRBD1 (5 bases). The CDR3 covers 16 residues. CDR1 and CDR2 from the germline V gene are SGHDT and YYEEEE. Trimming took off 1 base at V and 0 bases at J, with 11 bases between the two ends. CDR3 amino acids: CASSLFSGISYNEQFF. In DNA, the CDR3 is TGTGCCAGCAGCTTGTTTTCAGGGATCTCCTACAATGAGCAGTTCTTC.

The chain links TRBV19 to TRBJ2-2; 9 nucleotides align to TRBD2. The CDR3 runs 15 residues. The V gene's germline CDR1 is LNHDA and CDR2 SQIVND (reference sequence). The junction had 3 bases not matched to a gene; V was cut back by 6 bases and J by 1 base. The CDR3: CASSALAGNTGELFF. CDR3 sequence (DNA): TGTGCCAGTAGCGCACTAGCGGGGAACACCGGGGAGCTGTTTTTT.

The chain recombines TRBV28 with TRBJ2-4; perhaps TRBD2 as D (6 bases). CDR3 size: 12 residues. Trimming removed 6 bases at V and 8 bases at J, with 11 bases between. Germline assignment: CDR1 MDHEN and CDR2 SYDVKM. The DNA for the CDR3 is TGTGCCAGCAGCGGGAGCCCGGACATTCAGTACTTC. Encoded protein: CASSGSPDIQYF.

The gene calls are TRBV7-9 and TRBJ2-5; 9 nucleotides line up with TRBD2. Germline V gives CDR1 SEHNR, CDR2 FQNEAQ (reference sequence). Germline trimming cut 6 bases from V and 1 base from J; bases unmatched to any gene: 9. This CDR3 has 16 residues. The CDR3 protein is CASRATSGLAQETQYF. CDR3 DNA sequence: TGTGCCAGCAGGGCGACTAGCGGATTAGCCCAAGAGACCCAGTACTTC.

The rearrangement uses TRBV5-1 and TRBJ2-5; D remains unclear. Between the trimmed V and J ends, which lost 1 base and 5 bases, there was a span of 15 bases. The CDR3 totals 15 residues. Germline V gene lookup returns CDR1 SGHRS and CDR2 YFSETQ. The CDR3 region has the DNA TGCGCCAGCAGCTTGAACACCTACGGCCGGGAGACCCAGTACTTC. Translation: CASSLNTYGRETQYF.

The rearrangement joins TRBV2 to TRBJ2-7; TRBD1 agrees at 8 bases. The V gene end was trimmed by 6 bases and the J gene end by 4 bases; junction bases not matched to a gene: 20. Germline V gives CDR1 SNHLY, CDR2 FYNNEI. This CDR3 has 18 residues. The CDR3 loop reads CASRAGTGPRRHWYEQYF. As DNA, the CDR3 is TGTGCCAGCAGGGCCGGGACAGGTCCCCGGCGGCATTGGTACGAGCAGTACTTC.

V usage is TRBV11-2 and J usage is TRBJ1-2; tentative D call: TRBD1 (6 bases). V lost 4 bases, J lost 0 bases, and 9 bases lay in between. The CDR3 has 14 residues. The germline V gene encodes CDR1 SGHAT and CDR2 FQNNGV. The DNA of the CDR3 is TGTGCCAGCAGCTCCAGGGGCCCTAACTATGGCTACACCTTC. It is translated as CASSSRGPNYGYTF.